This TCR beta chain emerged from a study of cytomegalovirus exposure and HLA in healthy donors. With 60 Vbeta and 13 Jbeta primers, the PCR was carried out. Generated by immunoSEQ multiplex PCR, the TCRdb table keeps only in-frame clones and is missing some. The data hold 150,000 to 200,000 clones, with more than 70% observed a single time. Per the germline V gene, CDR1 is MDHEN and CDR2 is SYDVKM. The CDR3 consists of 13 residues. Trimming shortened V by 5 bases and J by 0 bases, and 6 bases separated the two germline ends. V usage is TRBV28 and J usage is TRBJ2-3, with TRBD1 as a possible D gene (5 bases). Sequenced: PBMCs. This TCR was recovered from a man aged 18 to 30 in good health and CMV-seropositive. The CDR3 reads CASSQGSTDTQYF. The CDR3 DNA follows: TGTGCCAGCAGTCAGGGTAGCACAGATACGCAGTATTTT. The full variable domain, its missing parts supplied by reference TRBV28 and TRBJ2-3, is DVKVTQSSRYLVKRTGEKVFLECVQDMDHENMFWYRQDPGLGLRLIYFSYDVKMKEKGDIPEGYSVSREKKERFSLILESASTNQTSMYLCASSQGSTDTQYFGPGTRLTVL.